This T cell receptor (beta chain) is drawn from a study of blood T cell repertoires in COVID-19. Whole-study context: COVID-19 samples collected from the United States, Italy and Spain covered acute and convalescent phases. Sources were T cells, B-cell-depleted T cells, or PBMCs; the material itself was cDNA or gDNA.

After removal of 3 bases from V and 3 bases from J, the junction contained 5 bases not matched to a gene. The CDR3 runs 15 residues. The germline V gene encodes CDR1 MNHEY and CDR2 SMNVEV (reference sequence). Methods used by the authors: Nucleated cell counts were estimated from reference gene primer amplification. Method: immunoSEQ multiplex PCR; TCRdb's copy keeps in-frame clones and lacks some. Clone size and the V and J calls come from that table; the DNA yielded D and trimming. The sample lists approximately 93,000 clones, about nine tenths occurring once. Source material: peripheral blood. V usage is TRBV27 and J usage is TRBJ2-3, with TRBD2 matching over 8 bases. The clonotype originates from a human donor in a cohort sampled during active COVID-19. CDR3 nucleotide sequence: TGTGCCAGCAGTTTGTCACTAGCGGAGACAGATACGCAGTATTTT. This sequence encodes CASSLSLAETDTQYF.